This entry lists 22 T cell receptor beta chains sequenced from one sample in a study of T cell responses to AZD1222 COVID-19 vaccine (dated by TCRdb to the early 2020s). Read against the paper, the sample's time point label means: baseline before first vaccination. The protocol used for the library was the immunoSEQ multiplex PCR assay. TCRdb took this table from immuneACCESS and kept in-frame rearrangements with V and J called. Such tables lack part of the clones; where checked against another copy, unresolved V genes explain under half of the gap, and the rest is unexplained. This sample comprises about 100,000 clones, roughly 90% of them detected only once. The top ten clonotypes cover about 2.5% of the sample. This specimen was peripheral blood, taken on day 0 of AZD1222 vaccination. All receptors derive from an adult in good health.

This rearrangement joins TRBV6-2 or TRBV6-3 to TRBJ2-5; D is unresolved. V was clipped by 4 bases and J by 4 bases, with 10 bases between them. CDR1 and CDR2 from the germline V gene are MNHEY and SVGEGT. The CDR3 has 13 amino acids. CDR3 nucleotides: TGTGCCAGCAGTTCCCCTTCTCCAGAGACCCAGTACTTC. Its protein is CASSSPSPETQYF.

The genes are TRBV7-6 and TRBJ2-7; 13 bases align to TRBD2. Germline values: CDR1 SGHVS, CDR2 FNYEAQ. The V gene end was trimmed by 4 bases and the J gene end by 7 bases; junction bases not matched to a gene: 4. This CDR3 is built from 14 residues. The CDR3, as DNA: TGTGCCAGCAGCTCGGGACTAGCGGGAAAGGAGCAGTACTTC. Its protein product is CASSSGLAGKEQYF.

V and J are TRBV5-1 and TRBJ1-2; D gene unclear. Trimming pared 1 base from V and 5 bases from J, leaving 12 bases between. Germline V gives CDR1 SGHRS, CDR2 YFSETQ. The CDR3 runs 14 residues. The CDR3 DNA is TGCGCCAGCAGCTTGACCCACAGTTCGTATGGCTACACCTTC. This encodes CASSLTHSSYGYTF.

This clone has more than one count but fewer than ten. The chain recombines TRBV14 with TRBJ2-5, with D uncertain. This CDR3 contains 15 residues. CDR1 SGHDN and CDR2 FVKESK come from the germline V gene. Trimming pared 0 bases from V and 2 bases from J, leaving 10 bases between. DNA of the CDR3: TGTGCCAGCAGCCAAGATTGGGGAATACAAGAGACCCAGTACTTC. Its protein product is CASSQDWGIQETQYF.

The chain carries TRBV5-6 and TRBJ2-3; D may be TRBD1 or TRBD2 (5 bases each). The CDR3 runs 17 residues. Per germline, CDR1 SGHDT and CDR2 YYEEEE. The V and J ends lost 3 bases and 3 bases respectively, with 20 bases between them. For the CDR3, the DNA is TGTGCCAGCAGCTCTCTTTCGAGGTGGGGGAATACAGATACGCAGTATTTT. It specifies CASSSLSRWGNTDTQYF.

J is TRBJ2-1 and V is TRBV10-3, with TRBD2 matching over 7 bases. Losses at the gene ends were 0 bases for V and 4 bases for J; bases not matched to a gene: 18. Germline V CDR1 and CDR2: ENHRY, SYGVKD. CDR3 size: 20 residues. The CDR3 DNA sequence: TGTGCCATCAGTGAGTCGGTCTTCACTAGCGAGAACCGCCGATACAATGAGCAGTTCTTC. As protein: CAISESVFTSENRRYNEQFF.

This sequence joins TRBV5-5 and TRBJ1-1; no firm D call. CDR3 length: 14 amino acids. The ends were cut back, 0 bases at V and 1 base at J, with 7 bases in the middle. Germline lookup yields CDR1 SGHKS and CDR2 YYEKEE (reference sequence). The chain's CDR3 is CASSLGPGNTEAFF. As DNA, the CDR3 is TGTGCCAGCAGCTTGGGGCCGGGGAACACTGAAGCTTTCTTT.

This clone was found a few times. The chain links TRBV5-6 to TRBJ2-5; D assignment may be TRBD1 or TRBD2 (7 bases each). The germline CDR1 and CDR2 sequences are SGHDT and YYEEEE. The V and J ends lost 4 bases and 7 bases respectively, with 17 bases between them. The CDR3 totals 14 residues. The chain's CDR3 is CASSLQGPGGTQYF. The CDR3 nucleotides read TGTGCCAGCAGCCTACAGGGGCCGGGGGGGACCCAGTACTTC.

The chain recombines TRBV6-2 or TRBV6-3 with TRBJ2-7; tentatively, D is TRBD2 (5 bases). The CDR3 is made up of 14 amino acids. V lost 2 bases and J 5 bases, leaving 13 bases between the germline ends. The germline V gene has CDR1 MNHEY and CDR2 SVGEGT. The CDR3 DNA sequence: TGTGCCAGCAGTTACAGCGGCGGTTCGAACGAGCAGTACTTC. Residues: CASSYSGGSNEQYF.

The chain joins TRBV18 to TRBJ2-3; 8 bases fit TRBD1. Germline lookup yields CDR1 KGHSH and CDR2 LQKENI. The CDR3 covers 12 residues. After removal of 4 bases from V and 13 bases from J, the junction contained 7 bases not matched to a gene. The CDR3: CASSLGQGLEYF. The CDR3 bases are TGTGCCAGCTCACTAGGACAGGGTCTGGAGTATTTT.

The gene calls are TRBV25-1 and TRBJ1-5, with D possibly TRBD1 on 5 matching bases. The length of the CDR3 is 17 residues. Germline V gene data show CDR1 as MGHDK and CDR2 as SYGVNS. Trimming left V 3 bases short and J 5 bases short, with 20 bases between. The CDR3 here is CASSDREVVRGDQPQHF. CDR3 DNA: TGTGCCAGCAGTGACAGGGAGGTCGTGAGGGGCGATCAGCCCCAGCATTTT.

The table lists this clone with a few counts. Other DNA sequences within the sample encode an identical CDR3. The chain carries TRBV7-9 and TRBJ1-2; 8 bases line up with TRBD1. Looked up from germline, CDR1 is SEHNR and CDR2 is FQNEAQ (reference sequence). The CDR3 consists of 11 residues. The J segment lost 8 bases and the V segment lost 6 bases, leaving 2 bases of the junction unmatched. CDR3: CASSRQGGYTF. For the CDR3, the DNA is TGTGCCAGCAGTCGACAGGGGGGCTACACCTTC.

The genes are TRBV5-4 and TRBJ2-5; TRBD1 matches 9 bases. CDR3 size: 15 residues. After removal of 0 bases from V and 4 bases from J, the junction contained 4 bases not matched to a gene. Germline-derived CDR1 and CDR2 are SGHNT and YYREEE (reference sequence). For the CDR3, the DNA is TGTGCCAGCAGCTTGGACAGGGGGCAAGGAGAGACCCAGTACTTC. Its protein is CASSLDRGQGETQYF.

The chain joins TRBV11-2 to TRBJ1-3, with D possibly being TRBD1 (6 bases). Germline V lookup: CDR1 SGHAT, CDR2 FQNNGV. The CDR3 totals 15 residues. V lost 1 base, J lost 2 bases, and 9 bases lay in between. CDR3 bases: TGTGCCAGCAGCTTAGCAGGGGCTACTGGAAACACCATATATTTT. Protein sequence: CASSLAGATGNTIYF.

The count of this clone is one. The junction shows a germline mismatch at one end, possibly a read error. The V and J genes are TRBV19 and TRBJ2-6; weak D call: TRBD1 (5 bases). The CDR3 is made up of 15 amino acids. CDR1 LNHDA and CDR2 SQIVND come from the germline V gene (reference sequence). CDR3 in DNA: TGTGCCAGTAGTGCGAGAAACTCTGGGGCCAACATCCTGACTTTC. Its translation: CASSARNSGANILTF.

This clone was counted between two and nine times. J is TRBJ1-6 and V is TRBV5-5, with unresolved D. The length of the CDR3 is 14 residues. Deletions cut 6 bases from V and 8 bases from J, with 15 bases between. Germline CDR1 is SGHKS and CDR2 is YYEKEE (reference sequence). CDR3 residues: CASMSAGSHSPLHF. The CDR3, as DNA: TGTGCCAGCATGTCTGCGGGGTCTCATTCACCCCTCCACTTT.

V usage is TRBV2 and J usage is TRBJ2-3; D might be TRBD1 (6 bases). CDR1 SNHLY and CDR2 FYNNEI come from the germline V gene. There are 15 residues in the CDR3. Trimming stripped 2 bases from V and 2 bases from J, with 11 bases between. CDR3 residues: CASSETGQDTDTQYF. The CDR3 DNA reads TGTGCCAGCAGTGAAACGGGACAAGACACAGATACGCAGTATTTT.

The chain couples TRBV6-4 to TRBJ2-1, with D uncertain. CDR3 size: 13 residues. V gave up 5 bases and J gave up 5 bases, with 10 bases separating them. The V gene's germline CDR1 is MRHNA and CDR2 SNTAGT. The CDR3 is CASSTSQNNEQFF. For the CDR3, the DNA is TGTGCCAGCAGTACCAGCCAGAACAATGAGCAGTTCTTC.

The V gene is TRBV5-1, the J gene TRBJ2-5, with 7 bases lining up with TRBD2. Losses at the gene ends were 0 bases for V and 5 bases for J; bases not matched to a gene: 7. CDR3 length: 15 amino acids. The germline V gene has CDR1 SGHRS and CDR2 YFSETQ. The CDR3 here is CASSLVGGPEETQYF. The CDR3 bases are TGCGCCAGCAGCTTGGTGGGAGGGCCCGAGGAGACCCAGTACTTC.

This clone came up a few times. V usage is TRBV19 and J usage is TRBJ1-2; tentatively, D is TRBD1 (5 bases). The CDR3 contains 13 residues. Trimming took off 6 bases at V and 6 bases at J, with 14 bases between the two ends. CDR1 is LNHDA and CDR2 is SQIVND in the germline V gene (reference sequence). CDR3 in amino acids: CASRNAGTDGYTF. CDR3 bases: TGTGCCAGTAGAAACGCAGGGACCGATGGCTACACCTTC.

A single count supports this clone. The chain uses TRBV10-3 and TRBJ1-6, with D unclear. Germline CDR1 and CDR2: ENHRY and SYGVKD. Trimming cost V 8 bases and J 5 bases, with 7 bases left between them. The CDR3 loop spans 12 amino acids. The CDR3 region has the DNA TGTGCCATCGAAGGGAATAATTCACCCCTCCACTTT. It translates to CAIEGNNSPLHF.

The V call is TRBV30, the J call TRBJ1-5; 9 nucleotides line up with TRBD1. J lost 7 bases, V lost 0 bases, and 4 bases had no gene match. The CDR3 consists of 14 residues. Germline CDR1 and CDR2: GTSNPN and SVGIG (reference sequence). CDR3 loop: CAWSVQGASQPQHF. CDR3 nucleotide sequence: TGTGCCTGGAGTGTACAGGGGGCAAGCCAGCCCCAGCATTTT. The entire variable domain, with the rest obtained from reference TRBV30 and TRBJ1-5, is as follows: SQTIHQWPATLVQPVGSPLSLECTVEGTSNPNLYWYRQAAGRGLQLLFYSVGIGQISSEVPQNLSASRPQDRQFILSSKKLLLSDSGFYLCAWSVQGASQPQHFGDGTRLSIL.